This T cell receptor beta chain came from a study of T cell responses to AZD1222 COVID-19 vaccine. The analysis combined second doses at about 4 or about 12 weeks. Here immunoSEQ multiplex PCR was the method, and the copy in TCRdb shows in-frame clones only, minus some. The repertoire has approximately 35,000 clones, about nine tenths of them found once; the top ten carry about 11%. V lost 4 bases to trimming and J lost 6 bases; unmatched junction nucleotides: 9. The germline V gene has CDR1 LNHDA and CDR2 SQIVND (reference sequence). CDR3 size: 15 residues. The sample here was peripheral blood, taken 28 days after the second AZD1222 dose. The origin of this receptor is an adult who received the AZD1222 COVID-19 vaccine. The chain employs TRBV19 and TRBJ2-7; 10 bases are shared with TRBD1. CDR3 DNA sequence: TGTGCCAGTAGTACGACAGGGGGCGCGCTTGGCGAGCAGTACTTC. It yields the protein CASSTTGGALGEQYF.